The 25 T cell receptor beta chains reported below all come from one sample, sequenced in a study of chemoradiotherapy in HPV16-positive cancers. Repertoires were generated with immunoSEQ multiplex PCR, while TCRdb's copy carries only in-frame clones and drops some. The sample shows some 2,900 clones, around 87% of them seen only once. The starting material was tumor tissue, obtained from a patient who underwent chemoradiotherapy. The receptors derive from a human donor with HPV-associated anogenital cancer.

The rearrangement joins TRBV7-2 to TRBJ2-1; 8 bases line up with TRBD2. The V gene's germline CDR1 is SGHTA and CDR2 FQGNSA. V shed 7 bases and J 5 bases; nucleotides not matched to a gene: 13. This CDR3 is built from 16 residues. CDR3 loop: CASTRDGRGGDNEQFF. CDR3 in DNA: TGTGCCAGCACCCGAGACGGGAGGGGGGGCGACAATGAGCAGTTCTTC.

This chain uses TRBV9 with TRBJ2-3, with 12 bases fitting TRBD2. V lost 0 bases and J lost 6; bases outside the gene matches: 8. Germline lookup yields CDR1 SGDLS and CDR2 YYNGEE. The CDR3 consists of 17 residues. The CDR3 here is CASSVEFGGLAGDTQYF. Here the CDR3 DNA reads TGTGCCAGCAGCGTAGAGTTTGGAGGACTAGCGGGGGATACGCAGTATTTT.

The rearrangement uses TRBV29-1 and TRBJ1-2, with TRBD1 as a possible D gene (5 bases). With 2 bases removed from V and 2 bases from J, the gap between germline ends came to 18 bases. The CDR3 sequence is 16 residues long. Germline CDR1 SQVTM, CDR2 ANQGSEA. The CDR3 protein is CSVEKGPGGANYGYTF. Written as DNA, the CDR3 is TGCAGCGTTGAAAAGGGCCCGGGGGGAGCGAACTATGGCTACACCTTC.

The chain couples TRBV6-6 to TRBJ2-5; D perhaps matches TRBD1 (7 bases). V shed 4 bases and J shed 5 bases, with 17 bases lying between them. CDR3 size: 15 residues. Germline CDR1 is MNHNY and CDR2 is SVGAGI (reference sequence). The CDR3, as DNA: TGTGCCAGCAGTTCCCGCGGGACAGTGTTCGAGACCCAGTACTTC. Translating it yields CASSSRGTVFETQYF.

The rearrangement uses TRBV18 and TRBJ2-1; 8 positions match TRBD1. The CDR3 is made up of 13 amino acids. Germline V gene sequence: CDR1 KGHSH, CDR2 LQKENI. The V gene end was trimmed by 4 bases and the J gene end by 6 bases; junction bases not matched to a gene: 2. CDR3 nucleotide sequence: TGTGCCAGCTCACAGACAGGGGTCAATGAGCAGTTCTTC. Translated, it gives CASSQTGVNEQFF.

This chain links TRBV4-1 with TRBJ1-2; D is perhaps TRBD1 (6 bases). The V gene lost 2 bases and the J gene lost 0 bases, with 10 bases spanning the gap. Germline loops: CDR1 MGHRA, CDR2 YSYEKL. The CDR3 covers 15 residues. The chain's CDR3 is CASSQTGTPNYGYTF. The CDR3 DNA reads TGCGCCAGCAGCCAAACCGGGACACCTAACTATGGCTACACCTTC.

The chain links TRBV30 to TRBJ1-3; D is uncertain. Trimming shortened V by 4 bases and J by 0 bases, and 10 bases separated the two germline ends. The germline CDR1 and CDR2 sequences are GTSNPN and SVGIG (reference sequence). The CDR3 is 14 residues long. The CDR3 DNA sequence: TGTGCCTGGAAGGGCCTGCACTCTGGAAACACCATATATTTT. This sequence encodes CAWKGLHSGNTIYF. Looking up the rest from reference TRBV30 and TRBJ1-3 gives the full variable domain: SQTIHQWPATLVQPVGSPLSLECTVEGTSNPNLYWYRQAAGRGLQLLFYSVGIGQISSEVPQNLSASRPQDRQFILSSKKLLLSDSGFYLCAWKGLHSGNTIYFGEGSWLTVV.

This sequence joins TRBV6-6 and TRBJ2-5; D is unclear. CDR1 is MNHNY and CDR2 is SVGAGI in the germline V gene (reference sequence). The CDR3 consists of 14 residues. The V gene lost 7 bases and the J gene lost 5 bases, with 17 bases spanning the gap. CDR3 loop: CASTPTSLGETQYF. The CDR3 DNA is TGTGCCAGCACCCCGACGTCGTTGGGGGAGACCCAGTACTTC.

The chain employs TRBV2 and TRBJ2-6, with D possibly being TRBD1 (5 bases). Trimming left V 7 bases short and J 4 bases short, with 11 bases between. Germline values: CDR1 SNHLY, CDR2 FYNNEI. This CDR3 is 14 amino acids long. The CDR3 DNA follows: TGTGCCAGCAATAGCAGGGTCGGGGCCAACGTCCTGACTTTC. The encoded protein is CASNSRVGANVLTF.

The chain recombines TRBV6-1 with TRBJ2-7, with TRBD1 identical over 10 bases. Germline V gene sequence: CDR1 MNHNS, CDR2 SASEGT. The CDR3 runs 15 residues. The V gene end was trimmed by 6 bases and the J gene end by 0 bases; junction bases not matched to a gene: 5. This CDR3 reads CASRPRDRGSYEQYF. CDR3 nucleotides: TGTGCCAGCAGACCCCGGGACAGGGGCTCCTACGAGCAGTACTTC.

The V gene is TRBV28, the J gene TRBJ2-1; 9 nucleotides match TRBD2. CDR1 and CDR2 (germline): MDHEN, SYDVKM. This CDR3 spans 18 amino acids. V dropped 5 bases and J dropped 4; count of bases not matched to a gene: 15. This CDR3 reads CASSPPPFLAGTYNEQFF. The CDR3 nucleotides read TGTGCCAGCAGTCCCCCTCCCTTCCTAGCGGGAACTTACAATGAGCAGTTCTTC. Complete variable domain (other parts from reference TRBV28 and TRBJ2-1): DVKVTQSSRYLVKRTGEKVFLECVQDMDHENMFWYRQDPGLGLRLIYFSYDVKMKEKGDIPEGYSVSREKKERFSLILESASTNQTSMYLCASSPPPFLAGTYNEQFFGPGTRLTVL.

The CDR3 protein is CASTDSTYEQYF. The CDR3 DNA reads as TGTGCCAGCACCGACTCGACCTACGAGCAGTACTTC. This chain joins TRBV28 and TRBJ2-7; D unresolved. The CDR3 covers 12 residues. The V end lost 7 bases, the J end lost 2 bases, and 9 bases lay between the germline ends. Germline assignment: CDR1 MDHEN and CDR2 SYDVKM.

The chain carries TRBV7-3 and TRBJ1-2; D is possibly TRBD1 (5 bases). CDR3 size: 15 residues. Trimming removed 3 bases from V and 2 bases from J, with 13 bases in between. Germline CDR1 SGHTA, CDR2 FQGTGA. The CDR3 DNA reads TGTGCCAGCAGCTTTAGTGGGGGGACCAACTATGGCTACACCTTC. This sequence encodes CASSFSGGTNYGYTF. The variable domain in full, with the rest retrieved from reference TRBV7-3 and TRBJ1-2, is GAGVSQTPSNKVTEKGKYVELRCDPISGHTALYWYRQSLGQGPEFLIYFQGTGAADDSGLPNDRFFAVRPEGSVSTLKIQRTERGDSAVYLCASSFSGGTNYGYTFGSGTRLTVV.

The rearrangement links TRBV7-2 to TRBJ2-1; the D gene is possibly TRBD1 (5 bases). The CDR3 sequence is 14 residues long. The V end was cut by 1 base, the J end by 6 bases, with 10 bases between. Germline CDR1 is SGHTA and CDR2 is FQGNSA. The CDR3 region is CASSLEVTVNEQFF. The CDR3 DNA reads TGTGCCAGCAGCTTAGAGGTGACAGTCAATGAGCAGTTCTTC. The variable domain in full, with the rest retrieved from reference TRBV7-2 and TRBJ2-1, is GAGVSQSPSNKVTEKGKDVELRCDPISGHTALYWYRQSLGQGLEFLIYFQGNSAPDKSGLPSDRFSAERTGGSVSTLTIQRTQQEDSAVYLCASSLEVTVNEQFFGPGTRLTVL.

The genes are TRBV5-1 and TRBJ2-1; 9 bases align to TRBD1. CDR1 SGHRS and CDR2 YFSETQ come from the germline V gene. Trimming removed 4 bases from V and 8 bases from J; junction bases left unmatched: 10. This CDR3 is 15 amino acids long. CDR3 amino acids: CASSGVQGAYDEQFF. Written as DNA, the CDR3 is TGCGCCAGCAGCGGCGTACAGGGGGCGTACGATGAGCAGTTCTTC.

This rearrangement joins TRBV15 to TRBJ2-7, with D perhaps being TRBD1 or TRBD2 (5 bases each). The CDR3 extends over 15 amino acids. The V and J ends lost 1 base and 3 bases respectively, with 13 bases between them. Per germline, CDR1 LNHNV and CDR2 YYDKDF (reference sequence). CDR3 sequence (DNA): TGTGCCACCAGCAGAGTCCTTGAGGGGTTCTACGAGCAGTACTTC. Translating gives CATSRVLEGFYEQYF.

This chain connects TRBV30 to TRBJ1-2; D is unresolved. The CDR3 spans 12 residues. V lost 3 bases and J lost 8, with 13 bases in between. Germline V gene lookup returns CDR1 GTSNPN and CDR2 SVGIG (reference sequence). DNA of the CDR3: TGTGCCTGGAGATTAAGCCCCAAGGGCTACACCTTC. Protein product: CAWRLSPKGYTF.

The CDR3 here is CASSEAGGYFNEQFF. The CDR3 bases are TGTGCCAGCAGCGAAGCGGGGGGGTACTTTAATGAGCAGTTCTTC. The chain has TRBV9 and TRBJ2-1, with 10 bases matching TRBD2. Trimming cost V 3 bases and J 7 bases; bases outside gene matches: 7. CDR3 size: 15 residues. Looked up from germline, CDR1 is SGDLS and CDR2 is YYNGEE.

This clone is a singleton in its sample. The chain is built from TRBV5-6 and TRBJ2-1; no definite D call. Germline values: CDR1 SGHDT, CDR2 YYEEEE. Trimming removed 0 bases from V and 8 bases from J, with 3 bases in between. This CDR3 comprises 11 residues. The CDR3 DNA is TGTGCCAGCAGCTTGGTAGATGAGCAGTTCTTC. This translates into CASSLVDEQFF.

The chain joins TRBV11-2 to TRBJ2-1, with D possibly TRBD1 on 6 matching bases. Germline lookup yields CDR1 SGHAT and CDR2 FQNNGV. The CDR3 contains 15 residues. Trimming pared 5 bases from V and 3 bases from J, leaving 14 bases between. The CDR3 nucleotides are TGTGCCAGCAGCCCGACAGGAATCCTCTACAATGAGCAGTTCTTC. Protein: CASSPTGILYNEQFF.

V usage is TRBV7-3 and J usage is TRBJ2-1; 9 nucleotides agree with TRBD2. Germline V gives CDR1 SGHTA, CDR2 FQGTGA. This CDR3 is built from 14 residues. The V segment lost 1 base and the J segment 8 bases; nucleotides outside the gene matches: 3. CDR3 protein: CASSLSGGAHEQFF. The CDR3 DNA sequence: TGTGCCAGCAGCTTAAGCGGGGGGGCCCATGAGCAGTTCTTC.

The rearrangement uses TRBV2 and TRBJ2-1, with D hard to call. CDR1 SNHLY and CDR2 FYNNEI come from the germline V gene. The CDR3 totals 13 residues. V was cut by 5 bases and J by 4 bases, with 9 bases left in between. CDR3 nucleotides: TGTGCCAGCAGTATGGACGGATACAATGAGCAGTTCTTC. Protein product: CASSMDGYNEQFF.

V usage is TRBV11-3 and J usage is TRBJ2-1; TRBD1 matches at 10 bases. Germline V CDR1 and CDR2: SGHNT, YENEEA. The CDR3 sequence is 15 residues long. After removal of 0 bases from V and 8 bases from J, the junction contained 4 bases not matched to a gene. As DNA, the CDR3 is TGTGCCAGCAGCTTAGAGGGACAGGGGAGCCATGAGCAGTTCTTC. As protein: CASSLEGQGSHEQFF.

The J gene is TRBJ2-7, the V gene TRBV28; D might be TRBD1 (6 bases). The CDR3 extends over 16 amino acids. The germline V and J ends were trimmed by 5 bases and 1 base, with 18 bases remaining between them. Per the germline V gene, CDR1 is MDHEN and CDR2 is SYDVKM. CDR3 DNA: TGTGCCAGCAGTCCTCCGGGACAATGGGCTTCCTACGAGCAGTACTTC. This encodes CASSPPGQWASYEQYF.

V is TRBV9 and J is TRBJ2-5, with a tentative D call TRBD2 (5 bases). The CDR3 consists of 13 residues. V was pared by 2 bases and J by 6 bases, with 11 bases between. Germline CDR1 and CDR2: SGDLS and YYNGEE. The CDR3 loop is CASSVGLTQTQYF. As DNA, the CDR3 is TGTGCCAGCAGCGTTGGACTGACCCAGACCCAGTACTTC.